These 32 T cell receptor beta chains originate from one sample sequenced in a study of identical twins. MiXCR, run by TCRdb on the 5' RACE reads, gives a single entry per CDR3 protein. The sample shows 1.5 million to 2 million distinct CDR3 sequences, about 31% of them seen only once. The sample comprised cord blood. These receptors all come from a newborn girl in good health.

The J gene is TRBJ1-6, the V gene TRBV2, with 7 bases aligning to TRBD1. Germline loops: CDR1 SNHLY, CDR2 FYNNEI. CDR3 size: 15 residues. V was pared by 2 bases and J by 7 bases, with 5 bases of the junction left unmatched. The CDR3 spells CASSERGGGNSPLHF. CDR3 sequence (DNA): TGTGCCAGCAGTGAAAGAGGGGGCGGGAATTCACCCCTCCACTTT.

This clonotype turned up a few times. The gene calls are TRBV20-1 and TRBJ2-3; D gene ambiguous. Trimming stripped 1 base from V and 0 bases from J, with 11 bases between. Looked up from germline, CDR1 is DFQATT and CDR2 is SNEGSKA (reference sequence). The CDR3 is 15 residues long. CDR3 DNA sequence: TGCAGTGCTAGAGCCCCCAGAACTAGCACAGATACGCAGTATTTT. It yields the protein CSARAPRTSTDTQYF.

This clonotype occurred a few times. The V call is TRBV3-1, the J call TRBJ1-1; no clear D. The V gene's germline CDR1 is LGHDT and CDR2 YNNKEL (reference sequence). This CDR3 region has 15 residues. The V end lost 4 bases, the J end lost 4 bases, and 16 bases lay between the germline ends. The CDR3 protein is CASSLTAGESTEAFF. The CDR3 DNA sequence: TGTGCCAGCAGCCTGACTGCAGGTGAGAGCACTGAAGCTTTCTTT. The full variable domain, completed using reference TRBV3-1 and TRBJ1-1, is DTAVSQTPKYLVTQMGNDKSIKCEQNLGHDTMYWYKQDSKKFLKIMFSYNNKELIINETVPNRFSPKSPDKAHLNLHINSLELGDSAVYFCASSLTAGESTEAFFGQGTRLTVV.

This clonotype was seen at least ten times. V usage is TRBV29-1 and J usage is TRBJ2-7, with D maybe TRBD2 (5 bases). Trimming shortened V by 2 bases and J by 3 bases, and 20 bases separated the two germline ends. This CDR3 has 16 amino acids. CDR1 is SQVTM and CDR2 is ANQGSEA in the germline V gene. DNA for the CDR3: TGCAGCGTTGAACTATCGTCCGGGATGATGGTCTACGAGCAGTACTTC. Amino acids: CSVELSSGMMVYEQYF.

This chain links TRBV14 with TRBJ2-7; TRBD1 aligns across 9 bases. CDR1 and CDR2 from the germline V gene are SGHDN and FVKESK. The CDR3 consists of 15 residues. The V segment lost 2 bases and the J segment 4 bases; nucleotides outside the gene matches: 6. This CDR3 reads CASSQIGTGKYEQYF. The CDR3, as DNA: TGTGCCAGCAGCCAAATAGGGACAGGGAAGTACGAGCAGTACTTC. The variable domain in full, completed from reference TRBV14 and TRBJ2-7, reads EAGVTQFPSHSVIEKGQTVTLRCDPISGHDNLYWYRRVMGKEIKFLLHFVKESKQDESGMPNNRFLAERTGGTYSTLKVQPAELEDSGVYFCASSQIGTGKYEQYFGPGTRLTVT.

The chain combines TRBV20-1 with TRBJ1-5, with D tentatively TRBD1 (6 bases). The V end lost 3 bases, the J end lost 6 bases, and 12 bases lay between the germline ends. CDR3 length equals 13 residues. Germline V gene sequence: CDR1 DFQATT, CDR2 SNEGSKA (reference sequence). This CDR3 reads CSASSGAGQPQHF. DNA for the CDR3: TGCAGTGCTAGTTCAGGGGCCGGTCAGCCCCAGCATTTT.

This clonotype was seen a few times. A much larger clone sits a single nucleotide away, making a read error possible. The rearrangement joins TRBV5-8 to TRBJ2-1; D is possibly TRBD2 (6 bases). V dropped 4 bases and J dropped 4 bases, with 9 bases sitting between them. The germline gives CDR1 SGHTS, CDR2 YDEGEE. This CDR3 is built from 13 residues. The CDR3 is CASSETSYNEQFF. Here the CDR3 DNA reads TGTGCCAGCAGCGAGACTAGTTACAATGAGCAGTTCTTC.

The J gene is TRBJ1-1, the V gene TRBV20-1; maybe TRBD1 (6 bases). This CDR3 region has 14 residues. In germline, CDR1 is DFQATT, CDR2 SNEGSKA (reference sequence). Trimming cost V 3 bases and J 0 bases, with 11 bases left between them. The CDR3 DNA is TGCAGTGCTAGTAACAGGGAGGTGAACACTGAAGCTTTCTTT. Its protein product is CSASNREVNTEAFF.

This clonotype has a handful of counts. The chain couples TRBV2 to TRBJ2-7; unclear D gene. Between the trimmed V and J ends, which lost 1 base and 5 bases, there was a span of 9 bases. This CDR3 comprises 13 residues. Germline CDR1 SNHLY, CDR2 FYNNEI. In DNA form, the CDR3 reads TGTGCCAGCAGTGAAGGCGGCGCCGACGAGCAGTACTTC. It yields the protein CASSEGGADEQYF.

The V call is TRBV27, the J call TRBJ2-4; perhaps TRBD2 as D (5 bases). The V gene lost 3 bases and the J gene lost 13 bases, with 13 bases spanning the gap. This CDR3 has 12 amino acids. Germline-derived CDR1 and CDR2 are MNHEY and SMNVEV (reference sequence). The CDR3 bases are TGTGCCAGCAGTTTTTCAGCGGATGAGCAGTACTTC. Amino acids: CASSFSADEQYF.

This chain joins TRBV6-1 and TRBJ1-6, with no clear D. The V gene's germline CDR1 is MNHNS and CDR2 SASEGT. V was clipped by 7 bases and J by 0 bases, with 7 bases between them. The CDR3 has 14 residues. The CDR3: CASTASSYNSPLHF. The DNA of the CDR3 is TGTGCCAGCACGGCTAGCTCCTATAATTCACCCCTCCACTTT.

The genes are TRBV20-1 and TRBJ1-2; D may be TRBD1 (6 bases). Germline CDR1 reads DFQATT; CDR2 reads SNEGSKA (reference sequence). The CDR3 is made up of 16 amino acids. V was clipped by 6 bases and J by 5 bases, with 25 bases between them. The CDR3 reads CSAQGTHPKAFYGYTF. DNA for the CDR3: TGCAGTGCGCAGGGGACTCACCCAAAGGCCTTTTATGGCTACACCTTC.

This clonotype was observed at least ten times. The chain carries TRBV29-1 and TRBJ2-1, with D tentatively TRBD2 (6 bases). The germline V gene encodes CDR1 SQVTM and CDR2 ANQGSEA. Trimming removed 4 bases at V and 8 bases at J, with 12 bases between. The CDR3 is 12 residues long. CDR3 DNA sequence: TGCAGCGTTGGTTGGCGGGGAGATGAGCAGTTCTTC. Its translation: CSVGWRGDEQFF.

This clonotype was counted only a few times. Written as DNA, the CDR3 is TGTGCCAGCAGTCCGCCGGCCCCCGGTAGGGGCTATGGCTACACCTTC. Its translation is CASSPPAPGRGYGYTF. This rearrangement joins TRBV12-3 or TRBV12-4 to TRBJ1-2; possible D gene TRBD1, 5 bases. CDR3 length: 16 amino acids. Trimming shortened V by 5 bases and J by 4 bases, and 20 bases separated the two germline ends.

V is TRBV2 and J is TRBJ2-2; D might be TRBD1 or TRBD2, each matching 7 bases. V lost 9 bases to trimming and J lost 4 bases, with 15 bases between them. CDR1 SNHLY and CDR2 FYNNEI come from the germline V gene. The CDR3 loop spans 14 amino acids. The chain's CDR3 is CASWGGGITGELFF. In DNA, the CDR3 is TGTGCCAGTTGGGGAGGGGGCATCACCGGGGAGCTGTTTTTT.

The V call is TRBV3-1, the J call TRBJ1-6; 7 nucleotides align to TRBD1. With V trimmed by 4 bases and J by 5 bases, 5 bases remained unmatched. The CDR3 has 15 amino acids. Germline CDR1 reads LGHDT; CDR2 reads YNNKEL (reference sequence). The CDR3 sequence: CASSLSQGDNSPLHF. Written as DNA, the CDR3 is TGTGCCAGCAGCCTCAGCCAGGGGGATAATTCACCCCTCCACTTT.

This clonotype occurred many times. The chain recombines TRBV18 with TRBJ2-1, with D maybe TRBD2 (5 bases). The CDR3 has 15 residues. V gave up 4 bases and J gave up 0 bases, with 10 bases separating them. The germline gives CDR1 KGHSH, CDR2 LQKENI. CDR3 sequence: CASSLSSSSYNEQFF. The CDR3 DNA follows: TGTGCCAGCTCACTTTCTAGCTCCTCCTACAATGAGCAGTTCTTC.

There are a few counts of this clonotype. The chain couples TRBV27 to TRBJ2-1; 11 bases map to TRBD2. Germline V lookup: CDR1 MNHEY, CDR2 SMNVEV (reference sequence). This CDR3 comprises 17 residues. Losses at the gene ends were 2 bases for V and 5 bases for J; bases not matched to a gene: 8. The CDR3 DNA reads as TGTGCCAGCAGTTTAGGGGTAGCGGGGGGGCCGGACAATGAGCAGTTCTTC. It yields the protein CASSLGVAGGPDNEQFF.

This clonotype was counted a few times. The V call is TRBV29-1, the J call TRBJ2-1; weak D call: TRBD1 (6 bases). Trimming left V 5 bases short and J 0 bases short, with 11 bases between. This CDR3 is 14 amino acids long. The germline gives CDR1 SQVTM, CDR2 ANQGSEA. The CDR3 DNA is TGCAGCGTTTTTCTACAGGGCTCCTACAATGAGCAGTTCTTC. It encodes CSVFLQGSYNEQFF.

V gene TRBV19 combines with J gene TRBJ2-5; D gene unclear. This CDR3 is built from 13 residues. Germline V gene lookup returns CDR1 LNHDA and CDR2 SQIVND (reference sequence). V was cut by 5 bases and J by 0 bases, with 7 bases left in between. Written as DNA, the CDR3 is TGTGCCAGTAGTCCCCTGTACCAAGAGACCCAGTACTTC. This gives the protein CASSPLYQETQYF.

This chain links TRBV7-2 with TRBJ1-2; no reliable D call. V was cut by 0 bases and J by 1 base, with 6 bases left in between. The CDR3 extends over 14 amino acids. CDR1 is SGHTA, CDR2 FQGNSA, per germline. This CDR3 reads CASSLAQFNYGYTF. The CDR3 bases are TGTGCCAGCAGCTTAGCCCAGTTTAACTATGGCTACACCTTC.

J is TRBJ1-1 and V is TRBV3-1; the D is unclear. V was cut by 3 bases and J by 2 bases, with 10 bases left in between. The CDR3 consists of 14 residues. Germline CDR1 is LGHDT and CDR2 is YNNKEL (reference sequence). CDR3 coding DNA: TGTGCCAGCAGCCAGGGGAGACGAAACACTGAAGCTTTCTTT. Residues: CASSQGRRNTEAFF.

J is TRBJ1-5 and V is TRBV6-1; D not resolved. Looked up from germline, CDR1 is MNHNS and CDR2 is SASEGT. The CDR3 is made up of 13 amino acids. V shed 11 bases and J shed 0 bases, with 11 bases lying between them. CDR3 sequence (DNA): TGTGCCGGACGTCTCAGTAGCAATCAGCCCCAGCATTTT. It specifies CAGRLSSNQPQHF.

This clonotype was picked up a small number of times. This chain joins TRBV3-1 and TRBJ2-1; TRBD2 matches at 13 bases. The CDR3 has 17 amino acids. After removal of 0 bases from V and 7 bases from J, the junction contained 6 bases not matched to a gene. Germline V CDR1 and CDR2: LGHDT, YNNKEL (reference sequence). CDR3 nucleotide sequence: TGTGCCAGCAGCCAAGATCCCCGGACTAGCGGGAGTAATGAGCAGTTCTTC. Its translation: CASSQDPRTSGSNEQFF.

This clonotype has ten or more counts. The V gene is TRBV5-1, the J gene TRBJ1-4, with 7 bases identical to TRBD1. CDR1 and CDR2 from the germline V gene are SGHRS and YFSETQ. The CDR3 runs to 15 residues. V dropped 0 bases and J dropped 3; count of bases not matched to a gene: 2. The DNA of the CDR3 is TGCGCCAGCAGCTTGGTCGGACAGGCTAATGAAAAACTGTTTTTT. This gives the protein CASSLVGQANEKLFF.

The chain is built from TRBV4-1 and TRBJ2-4, with TRBD2 matching over 7 bases. TRBJ2-7 matches the DNA end more closely, so the J call is doubtful. This CDR3 contains 15 residues. Germline CDR1 reads MGHRA; CDR2 reads YSYEKL. The CDR3 nucleotides are TGCGCCAGCAGCCAAGTAGCGCTAGCGGCCTACGAGCAGTACTTC. It translates to CASSQVALAAYEQYF.

This clonotype was found a few times. The J gene is TRBJ2-5, the V gene TRBV15; TRBD2 agrees at 11 bases. The J call may be wrong; the DNA end is better matched by TRBJ2-7. This CDR3 is built from 19 residues. Germline V gene sequence: CDR1 LNHNV, CDR2 YYDKDF (reference sequence). Here the CDR3 reads CATSRVFLAGGPVFYEQYF. For the CDR3, the DNA is TGTGCCACCAGCAGAGTTTTTTTAGCGGGAGGGCCCGTATTCTACGAGCAGTACTTC.

There are a few counts of this clonotype. V gene TRBV5-1 combines with J gene TRBJ1-2; D not resolved. Germline CDR1 and CDR2: SGHRS and YFSETQ. The CDR3 is made up of 13 amino acids. V was clipped by 2 bases and J by 4 bases, with 9 bases between them. The CDR3, as DNA: TGCGCCAGCAGCTTTGGGTACTCCTATGGCTACACCTTC. Its translation is CASSFGYSYGYTF.

This clonotype occurred a few times. In DNA form, the CDR3 reads TGCAGTGCTAGAGGGCGGCAGGAGAACTACAATGAGCAGTTCTTC. It codes for CSARGRQENYNEQFF. The chain has TRBV20-1 and TRBJ2-1; D is unclear. V was cut by 1 base and J by 3 bases, with 13 bases left in between. The germline gives CDR1 DFQATT, CDR2 SNEGSKA (reference sequence). The CDR3 contains 15 residues.

The chain combines TRBV5-5 with TRBJ1-1, with 8 positions matching TRBD1. This CDR3 contains 16 residues. Germline V gene data show CDR1 as SGHKS and CDR2 as YYEKEE (reference sequence). The trim removed 0 bases at V and 4 bases at J, leaving 8 bases unmatched. The CDR3 spells CASSLAGLRGRTEAFF. The CDR3 bases are TGTGCCAGCAGCTTGGCCGGACTCAGGGGGCGCACTGAAGCTTTCTTT.

This clonotype was recorded many times. The V call is TRBV12-3 or TRBV12-4, the J call TRBJ2-7, with D possibly being TRBD2 (5 bases). This CDR3 contains 14 residues. Trimming removed 4 bases from V and 3 bases from J, with 13 bases in between. CDR3 sequence (DNA): TGTGCCAGCAGTTCGGACGGGGTGGACTACGAGCAGTACTTC. It translates to CASSSDGVDYEQYF.

The chain carries TRBV3-1 and TRBJ1-2; no clear D. Trimming stripped 2 bases from V and 5 bases from J, with 3 bases between. The CDR3 runs 11 residues. CDR1 and CDR2 from the germline V gene are LGHDT and YNNKEL (reference sequence). CDR3 residues: CASSQQYGYTF. The CDR3 nucleotides are TGTGCCAGCAGCCAACAGTATGGCTACACCTTC.